The T cell receptor (beta chain) under discussion was sequenced for a study of blood T cell repertoires in COVID-19. On the study more broadly: Researchers got acute and convalescent COVID-19 samples from the United States, Italy and Spain. In each case, the material was cDNA or gDNA derived from T cells, B-cell-depleted T cells, or PBMCs.

Germline assignment: CDR1 SGHNT and CDR2 YENEEA. Trimming pared 3 bases from V and 4 bases from J, leaving 6 bases between. The CDR3 contains 13 residues. As originally analysed: Amplification from reference gene primers served as the basis for estimated nucleated cell counts. Assay used: immunoSEQ multiplex PCR; TCRdb lists only in-frame clones, some missing. That table gives V, J and clone size, and the DNA gave D and trimming. Among about 180,000 clones, roughly nine tenths were seen once, and the ten largest hold approximately 2%. Sequenced: peripheral blood. The chain links TRBV11-3 to TRBJ2-2; D is uncertain. The clonotype comes from a man aged 18 to 30 who had recovered from COVID-19. The CDR3 loop reads CASSFQVTGELFF. In DNA, the CDR3 is TGTGCCAGCAGCTTCCAGGTCACCGGGGAGCTGTTTTTT.